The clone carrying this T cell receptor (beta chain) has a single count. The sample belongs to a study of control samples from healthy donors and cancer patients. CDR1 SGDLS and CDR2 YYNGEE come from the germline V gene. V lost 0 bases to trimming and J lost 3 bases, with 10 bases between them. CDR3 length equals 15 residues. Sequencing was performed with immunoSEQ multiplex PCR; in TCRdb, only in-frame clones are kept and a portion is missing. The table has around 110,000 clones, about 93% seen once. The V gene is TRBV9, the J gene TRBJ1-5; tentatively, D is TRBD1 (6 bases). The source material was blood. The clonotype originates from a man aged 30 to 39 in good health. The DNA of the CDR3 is TGTGCCAGCAGCGTAGGGACAGCGATCAATCAGCCCCAGCATTTT. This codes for CASSVGTAINQPQHF. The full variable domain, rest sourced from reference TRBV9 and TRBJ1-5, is DSGVTQTPKHLITATGQRVTLRCSPRSGDLSVYWYQQSLDQGLQFLIQYYNGEERAKGNILERFSAQQFPDLHSELNLSSLELGDSALYFCASSVGTAINQPQHFGDGTRLSIL.